This T cell receptor (beta chain) was sequenced for a study of blood T cell repertoires in COVID-19 (dated by TCRdb to about 2020). Looking at the study overall: Samples covering the acute and convalescent phases of COVID-19 were provided by collaborators in the United States, Italy and Spain. The material from the prospective study consisted of cDNA or gDNA derived from T cells, B-cell-depleted T cells, or PBMCs. The dataset comprised deeply sampled blood TCRbeta repertoires from subjects exposed to, actively infected with, or recovered from COVID-19. A freely available public database, intended as a resource for researchers studying the immune response to SARS-CoV-2, is where the repertoires were released. Samples came from the ongoing ImmuneRACE study (first 160 participants) plus 1,254 subjects from 6 global collaborators. A de-identified subject ID, COVID-19 status, age in years and sex were almost always included in the sample metadata. Where available, HLA class I and class II types were obtained from metadata supplied by the sample provider rather than from assay-based typing.

The CDR3 holds 16 amino acids from the cysteine to the phenylalanine. Of the read, only the CDR3 DNA is kept; its 48 bases are in frame from base 1. Relative to germline, V is 4 bases shorter and J is 3 bases shorter, with 16 bases between their ends. The germline V gene sets CDR1 to SGHTA and CDR2 to FQGNSA. Beyond this particular receptor, the publication reports: Clinical and demographic metadata were provided uncurated, with the amount varying by source and participant.

TCRbeta CDR3 regions were amplified from genomic DNA using the immunoSEQ Assay, a bias-controlled multiplex PCR. Processing in the source paper ran as follows. Nucleated cell counts per sample were estimated from amplification of reference gene primers within the assay. Sequence reads were collapsed and filtered to measure the absolute abundance of every unique TCRbeta CDR3 rearrangement. For each sample, productive Simpson clonality was calculated by taking the square root of Simpson's diversity index across productive rearrangements. TCRdb retrieved this table from immuneACCESS and kept in-frame rearrangements only. Not all clones are present; in checked studies, unresolved V genes account for under half, and no reason is known for the remainder. V, J and clone size derive from that table, while D and trimming were established from the DNA sequence. The sample has some 220,000 clones on record, 82% of them singletons. 5.2% of the sample comes from the top ten.

As for this clone: This receptor's antigen is unknown. One base away there is no much larger clone; base qualities are not given.

One collaborating source in Seattle enrolled patients during active infection and followed them longitudinally through the course of disease. Each collaborating institution followed its own protocols to collect whole blood in K2EDTA tubes. For TCRbeta analysis, collaborators shipped samples in one of three forms: frozen whole blood, isolated PBMCs, or DNA extracted from either of those sample types. This receptor was taken from a woman aged 70 to 79 with COVID-19, enrolled during active disease. The specimen was peripheral blood. The rearranged chain carries TRBV7-2 and TRBJ1-5; no confident D gene assignment can be made. The DNA is as follows: TGTGCCAGCAGCTCACAGCCGCCATTCACCAATCAGCCCCAGCATTTT. Translation gives CASSSQPPFTNQPQHF.